This T cell receptor beta chain was documented in a study of identical twins listed by TCRdb under 2016. At the level of the whole study: To test whether fetal clonotypes persist, the study used deep sequencing on TCR alpha and beta repertoires from monozygotic twins, unrelated adults of various ages, and cord blood. To rule out contamination, the twin experiments were replicated at different times with different library preparation protocols.

Only healthy Caucasian donors were included. Three pairs of female monozygotic twins, all aged roughly 18 to 29 years, were included in the twin cohort. Miltenyi CD45RO+ enrichment and human naive T-cell isolation kits were used to isolate memory (CD45RO+) and naive T cells from PBMC. The library was built by means of 5' RACE. Sequencing relied on an Illumina HiSeq 2000. A universal primer binding site was added through template switching, and the final cDNA carried a unique molecular identifier so that TCR cDNA molecules could be counted accurately. First-strand cDNA for TCR alpha and beta chains was synthesized from specific primers in the conserved constant-segment region. To control for contamination, every cDNA library carried two barcodes: a SMART-Mk sample barcode plus Illumina barcodes. TruSeq adapter sequences and Illumina sample barcodes were added in two successive PCR steps. TCR alpha and beta cDNA libraries were sequenced on the Illumina HiSeq platform with custom primers. The paper's processing steps were these. MiGEC was used to process raw reads and extract unique molecular identifiers, and MiXCR was used to find CDR3 positions. For each individual, recombination models were inferred using an EM algorithm with the repgenHMM and IGoR tools. Shared clonotypes were analyzed with the tcR package in R, and sharing was normalized by the product of cloneset sizes. To study raw recombination free of thymic and clonal selection effects, out-of-frame nonproductive sequences were analyzed. The raw public data were reprocessed by TCRdb itself: fastp quality trimming at Q25, MiXCR clonotype calling, in-frame beta chains only. Rows with one shared CDR3 protein collapse into an entry with the most common genes and DNA. Here the V and J calls rest on TCRdb's processing, not on the authors' analysis. Here the sample has around 280,000 distinct CDR3 sequences; approximately 8.5% occur a single time. In total, the top ten clones hold over 2% of the sample.

What the authors observed across the whole study: Zero-insertion analyses could be partly confounded by invariant T cells such as MAIT and iNKT, though diverse VJ usage argued against such confounding for most clonotypes. Abundant cord blood beta clonotypes carried fewer insertions; young adult naive repertoires showed a weaker similar trend, while memory repertoires showed none. Because the same donors could not be followed over many years, the conclusions depended on cross-sectional statistical analysis. Compared with coincidental sharing between unrelated individuals, an excess of low generation-probability sequences was observed among out-of-frame TCR alpha sequences shared between twins. In beta out-of-frame sequences, excess twin sharing was weaker, because having fewer shared sequences lowered the signal-to-noise ratio. In monozygotic twins, out-of-frame TCR alpha sharing was systematically underestimated by recombination models, although the models agreed with sharing between unrelated individuals.

In the case of this clonotype: What antigen it recognizes has not been identified. It has no much larger one-base neighbor in the sample; base qualities were not kept.

These same records also appear under a second study, on yellow fever vaccine responses in identical twins. As the second publication notes: According to the authors, the vaccine-induced T cell response in identical twins seemed to be partly convergent and partly specific to each individual. In the study, vaccine-responding T cell clones were precisely tracked in identical twins.

This TCR derives from a woman aged 18-35 years in good health. Sequencing was performed on memory (CD45RO+) T cells sorted from blood. The sample's cell subset or site label is to be understood as: CD45RO+ enriched T cells.

The CDR3 reads as follows: CSARLGNTEAFF. The DNA sequence follows: TGCAGTGCTAGACTGGGTAACACTGAAGCTTTCTTT. Rearrangement joined TRBV20-1 to TRBJ1-1, with an unclear D gene assignment. V lost 2 bases and J lost 2 bases; the stretch between them is 6 bases long. The CDR3 contains 12 residues, cysteine and phenylalanine counted. Just the 36-base CDR3 DNA is kept, in frame starting at base 1. In the germline V gene (reference sequence), CDR1 corresponds to DFQATT and CDR2 to SNEGSKA.